Each of the 3 T cell receptor beta chains below was sequenced from the same sample in a study of T-cell reconstitution after alpha-beta-depleted transplantation in children. Unique molecular identifiers were incorporated during preparation of the TCRbeta library. A single record per CDR3 protein comes from TCRdb applying MiXCR to the PCR reads. The sample contains roughly 350,000 distinct CDR3 sequences, about 9.3% of which appear only once. The sequencing here drew on PBMCs from the stem cell graft donor, taken from the stem cell graft. These receptors originate from a human donor who donated a stem cell graft to a child with acute lymphoblastic leukemia.

J is TRBJ2-1 and V is TRBV5-1, with D perhaps TRBD2 (7 bases). This CDR3 spans 16 amino acids. Germline loops: CDR1 SGHRS, CDR2 YFSETQ. Trimming removed 0 bases at V and 7 bases at J, with 17 bases between. The chain's CDR3 is CASSLGPGGLENEQFF. The DNA for the CDR3 is TGCGCCAGCAGCTTGGGTCCGGGGGGCCTTGAGAATGAGCAGTTCTTC.

This clonotype was picked up a small number of times. The V gene is TRBV10-3, the J gene TRBJ2-1; perhaps TRBD1 as D (6 bases). The CDR3 totals 15 residues. CDR1 is ENHRY and CDR2 is SYGVKD in the germline V gene. The V end lost 6 bases, the J end lost 5 bases, and 17 bases lay between the germline ends. CDR3 coding DNA: TGTGCCATCAGATCCGGGCAGGGGAACAACAATGAGCAGTTCTTC. Protein: CAIRSGQGNNNEQFF.

The chain has TRBV28 and TRBJ2-3; no definite D call. The ends were cut back, 7 bases at V and 1 base at J, with 15 bases in the middle. The CDR3 covers 15 residues. Germline-derived CDR1 and CDR2 are MDHEN and SYDVKM. CDR3 residues: CASTKDRYRTDTQYF. Here the CDR3 DNA reads TGTGCCAGCACCAAGGACCGATACCGCACAGATACGCAGTATTTT.